Reported below is one T cell receptor (beta chain). The data belong to a study of blood T cell repertoires in COVID-19. Study at large: Some COVID-19 samples were acute and others convalescent; all came from the United States, Italy and Spain. Sample material is recorded as cDNA or gDNA derived from T cells, B-cell-depleted T cells, or PBMCs.

Sequencing used immunoSEQ multiplex PCR; TCRdb keeps in-frame clones, though not all of them. The sample has around 200,000 clones, over 80% seen once. After removal of 0 bases from V and 4 bases from J, the junction contained 6 bases not matched to a gene. The CDR3 sequence is 15 residues long. Germline CDR1 is LGHNA and CDR2 is YSLEER. Participants came from roughly 24 US areas, aged roughly 18 to 90 years. Recovery among Cohort 3 donors was established by two negative PCRs, clearance, or symptom resolution. The receptor's source is a man younger than 45 who had recovered from COVID-19. The specimen sequenced was PBMCs or T cells enriched from blood (not recorded which). The chain recombines TRBV4-3 with TRBJ2-7; TRBD1 matches 7 bases. CDR3 region: CASSQDLGGGYEQYF. Written as DNA, the CDR3 is TGCGCCAGCAGCCAAGATTTAGGGGGCGGGTACGAGCAGTACTTC.